Below, 10 T cell receptor beta chains from the same sample are listed, as sequenced in a study of cytomegalovirus exposure and HLA in healthy donors. PCR involved 60 Vbeta and 13 Jbeta primers. Measured with immunoSEQ multiplex PCR; TCRdb has only the in-frame clones, and not every one. The sample lists approximately 150,000 clones, roughly 87% occurring once. Sequencing was performed on PBMCs. The receptors shown here come from a woman in her twenties or thirties in good health and CMV-seronegative.

The chain combines TRBV19 with TRBJ2-7; TRBD1 matches 12 bases. CDR3 length: 19 residues. Trimming cost V 4 bases and J 0 bases; bases outside gene matches: 13. CDR1 is LNHDA and CDR2 is SQIVND in the germline V gene (reference sequence). The DNA for the CDR3 is TGTGCCAGTAGTACACCCGGGGACAGGGGGCTCACTAGCTCCTACGAGCAGTACGTC. As protein: CASSTPGDRGLTSSYEQYV.

CDR3 residues: CASRTGVWTDTQYF. The CDR3 bases are TGCGCCAGCCGTACAGGGGTTTGGACAGATACGCAGTATTTT. The chain links TRBV10-2 to TRBJ2-3; 7 bases align to TRBD1. Per the germline V gene, CDR1 is WSHSY and CDR2 is SAAADI. Unmatched junction bases numbered 8, after V lost 8 bases and J lost 3 bases. This CDR3 has 14 residues.

This chain connects TRBV19 to TRBJ2-7, with TRBD1 identical over 8 bases. The CDR3 runs 15 residues. Germline CDR1 reads LNHDA; CDR2 reads SQIVND (reference sequence). V was clipped by 5 bases and J by 1 base; unmatched bases: 7. CDR3 sequence: CASSAGQGRSYEQYF. In DNA, the CDR3 is TGTGCCAGTAGTGCCGGACAGGGCCGGTCCTACGAGCAGTACTTC.

V usage is TRBV11-2 and J usage is TRBJ2-7; 8 bases are a match to TRBD1. The germline CDR1 and CDR2 sequences are SGHAT and FQNNGV. J lost 3 bases, V lost 5 bases, and 6 bases had no gene match. CDR3 length equals 14 residues. The CDR3 loop reads CASSTWTGNYEQYF. DNA for the CDR3: TGTGCCAGCAGCACGTGGACAGGGAACTACGAGCAGTACTTC.

The V gene is TRBV4-1, the J gene TRBJ1-1, with TRBD1 identical over 9 bases. The ends lost 1 base at V and 0 bases at J; junction bases unmatched: 3. This CDR3 region has 16 residues. Germline CDR1 reads MGHRA; CDR2 reads YSYEKL. The DNA for the CDR3 is TGCGCCAGCAGCCAAGGTAGGACAGGGGTGAACACTGAAGCTTTCTTT. Its protein product is CASSQGRTGVNTEAFF.

The chain links TRBV19 to TRBJ2-2, with D possibly TRBD2 on 7 matching bases. Germline values: CDR1 LNHDA, CDR2 SQIVND (reference sequence). V shed 7 bases and J shed 4 bases, with 16 bases lying between them. CDR3 length: 15 residues. The CDR3 reads CASNLGGDTTGELFF. The CDR3 bases are TGTGCCAGTAACCTAGGGGGGGACACCACCGGGGAGCTGTTTTTT.

The V call is TRBV19, the J call TRBJ2-5, with D perhaps TRBD2 (7 bases). The CDR3 is 14 residues long. V was shortened by 7 bases and J by 4 bases, with 16 bases between the two germline ends. The germline V gene has CDR1 LNHDA and CDR2 SQIVND (reference sequence). CDR3 DNA: TGTGCCAGTATGGAACAGGGAGGGTTAGAGACCCAGTACTTC. It yields the protein CASMEQGGLETQYF.

V gene TRBV5-5 combines with J gene TRBJ2-1, with TRBD2 matching 8 bases. Germline CDR1 is SGHKS and CDR2 is YYEKEE (reference sequence). V dropped 4 bases and J dropped 4; count of bases not matched to a gene: 7. The CDR3 sequence is 15 residues long. The CDR3 sequence: CASSPGRARYNEQFF. CDR3 nucleotides: TGTGCCAGCAGCCCCGGGAGGGCCAGGTACAATGAGCAGTTCTTC.

This chain joins TRBV19 and TRBJ1-4; D gene uncertain. V lost 5 bases and J lost 0, with 10 bases in between. The germline V gene has CDR1 LNHDA and CDR2 SQIVND (reference sequence). The CDR3 runs to 15 residues. In nucleotides, the CDR3 is TGTGCCAGTAGTGTTTCAGGATCAACTAATGAAAAACTGTTTTTT. Its protein product is CASSVSGSTNEKLFF.

Note on this clone: The germline gene is not matched at one end of the junction; a read error may be the cause. This CDR3 is also generated by other DNA sequences in the sample. The chain employs TRBV5-6 and TRBJ2-7; D is uncertain. CDR1 is SGHDT and CDR2 is YYEEEE in the germline V gene. The CDR3 runs 14 residues. The CDR3 nucleotides are TGTGCTAGCAGCTTGGCCCACCTCCCCGGCGAGCAGTACTTC. Translation gives CASSLAHLPGEQYF.